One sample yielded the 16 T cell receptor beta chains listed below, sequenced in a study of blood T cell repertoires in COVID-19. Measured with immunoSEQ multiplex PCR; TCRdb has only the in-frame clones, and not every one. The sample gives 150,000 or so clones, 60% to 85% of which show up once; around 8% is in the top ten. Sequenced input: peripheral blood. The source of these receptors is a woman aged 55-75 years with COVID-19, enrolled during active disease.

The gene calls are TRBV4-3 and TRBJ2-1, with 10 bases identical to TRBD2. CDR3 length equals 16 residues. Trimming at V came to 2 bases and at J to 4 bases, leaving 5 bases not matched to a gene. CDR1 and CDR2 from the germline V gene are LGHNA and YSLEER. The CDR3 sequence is CASSQSRTSGYNEQFF. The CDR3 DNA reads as TGCGCCAGCAGCCAATCACGGACTAGCGGATACAATGAGCAGTTCTTC.

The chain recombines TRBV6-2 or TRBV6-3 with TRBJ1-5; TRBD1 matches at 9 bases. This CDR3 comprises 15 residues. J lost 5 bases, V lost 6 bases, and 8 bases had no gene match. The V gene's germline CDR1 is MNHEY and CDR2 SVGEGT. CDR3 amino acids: CASSSGTGKDQPQHF. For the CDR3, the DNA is TGTGCCAGCAGCTCGGGGACAGGGAAGGATCAGCCCCAGCATTTT.

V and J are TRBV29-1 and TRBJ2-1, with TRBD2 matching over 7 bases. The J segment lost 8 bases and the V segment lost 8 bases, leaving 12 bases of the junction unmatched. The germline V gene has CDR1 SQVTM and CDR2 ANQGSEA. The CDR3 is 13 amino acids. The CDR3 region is CSQVGEGRDEQFF. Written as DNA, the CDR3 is TGCAGCCAGGTGGGGGAGGGCCGTGATGAGCAGTTCTTC.

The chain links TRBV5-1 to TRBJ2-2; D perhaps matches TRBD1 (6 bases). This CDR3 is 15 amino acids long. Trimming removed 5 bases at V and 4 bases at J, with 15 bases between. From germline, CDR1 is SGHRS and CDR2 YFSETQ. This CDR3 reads CASRSARGSTGELFF. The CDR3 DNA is TGCGCCAGCAGATCCGCCAGGGGCTCCACCGGGGAGCTGTTTTTT.

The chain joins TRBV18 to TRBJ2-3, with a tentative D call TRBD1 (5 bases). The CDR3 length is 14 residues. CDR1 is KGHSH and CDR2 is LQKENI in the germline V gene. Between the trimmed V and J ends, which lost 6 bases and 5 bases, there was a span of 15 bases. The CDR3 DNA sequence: TGTGCCAGCTCCCAAGCCAAAGGGGTAGATACGCAGTATTTT. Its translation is CASSQAKGVDTQYF. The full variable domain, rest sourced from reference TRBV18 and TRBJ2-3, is NAGVMQNPRHLVRRRGQEARLRCSPMKGHSHVYWYRQLPEEGLKFMVYLQKENIIDESGMPKERFSAEFPKEGPSILRIQQVVRGDSAAYFCASSQAKGVDTQYFGPGTRLTVL.

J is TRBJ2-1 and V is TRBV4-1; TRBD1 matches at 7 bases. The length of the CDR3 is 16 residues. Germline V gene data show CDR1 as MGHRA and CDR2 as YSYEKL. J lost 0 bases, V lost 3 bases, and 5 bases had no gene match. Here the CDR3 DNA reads TGCGCCAGCAGCCACTTCCGGGACAGCTCCTACAATGAGCAGTTCTTC. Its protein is CASSHFRDSSYNEQFF.

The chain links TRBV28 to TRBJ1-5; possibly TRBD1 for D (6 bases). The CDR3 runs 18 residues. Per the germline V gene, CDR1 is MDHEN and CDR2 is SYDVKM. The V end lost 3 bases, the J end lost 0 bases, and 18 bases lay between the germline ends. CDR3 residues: CASSLSRGGRASNQPQHF. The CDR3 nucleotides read TGTGCCAGCAGTTTGTCTAGGGGGGGTCGAGCTAGCAATCAGCCCCAGCATTTT.

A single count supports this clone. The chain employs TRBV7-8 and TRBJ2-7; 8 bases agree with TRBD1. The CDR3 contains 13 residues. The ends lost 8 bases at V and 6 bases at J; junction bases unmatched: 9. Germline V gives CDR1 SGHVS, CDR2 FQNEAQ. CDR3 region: CASGVGQESEQYV. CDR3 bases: TGTGCCAGCGGAGTGGGACAGGAGTCCGAGCAGTACGTC.

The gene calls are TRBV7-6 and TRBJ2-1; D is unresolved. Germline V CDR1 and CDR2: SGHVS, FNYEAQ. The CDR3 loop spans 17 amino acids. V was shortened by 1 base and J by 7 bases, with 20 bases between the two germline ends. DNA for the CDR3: TGTGCCAGCAGCTTAGAAGCCGATCCATCCACTTGGAATGAGCAGTTCTTC. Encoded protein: CASSLEADPSTWNEQFF.

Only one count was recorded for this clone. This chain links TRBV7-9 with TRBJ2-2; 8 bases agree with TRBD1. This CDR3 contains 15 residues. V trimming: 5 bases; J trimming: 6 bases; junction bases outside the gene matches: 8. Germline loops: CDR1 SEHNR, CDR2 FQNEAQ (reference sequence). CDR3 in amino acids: CASSGWTGLPGELFF. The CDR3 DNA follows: TGTGCCAGCAGCGGTTGGACAGGGCTCCCCGGGGAGCTGTTTTTT. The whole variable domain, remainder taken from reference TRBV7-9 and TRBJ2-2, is DTGVSQNPRHKITKRGQNVTFRCDPISEHNRLYWYRQTLGQGPEFLTYFQNEAQLEKSRLLSDRFSAERPKGSFSTLEIQRTEQGDSAMYLCASSGWTGLPGELFFGEGSRLTVL.

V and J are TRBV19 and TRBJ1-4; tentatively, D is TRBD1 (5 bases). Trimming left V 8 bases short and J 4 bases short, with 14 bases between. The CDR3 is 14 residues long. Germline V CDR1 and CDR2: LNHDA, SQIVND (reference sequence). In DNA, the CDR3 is TGTGCCAGTTCGGGAGGGGTAATTAATGAAAAACTGTTTTTT. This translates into CASSGGVINEKLFF.

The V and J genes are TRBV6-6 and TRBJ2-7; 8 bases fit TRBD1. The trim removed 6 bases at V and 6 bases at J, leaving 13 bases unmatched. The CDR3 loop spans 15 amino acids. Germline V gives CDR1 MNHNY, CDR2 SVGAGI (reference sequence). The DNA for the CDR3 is TGTGCCAGCAGGCCCAAAACGGACAGGGACCGCGAGCAGTACGTC. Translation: CASRPKTDRDREQYV.

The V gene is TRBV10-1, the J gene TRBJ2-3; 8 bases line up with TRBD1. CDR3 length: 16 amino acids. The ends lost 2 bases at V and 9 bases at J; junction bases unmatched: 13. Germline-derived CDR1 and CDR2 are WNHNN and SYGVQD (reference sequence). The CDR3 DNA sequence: TGCGCCAGCAGTGAGGCGTATGAACAGGGGGGACGCACGCAGTATTTT. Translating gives CASSEAYEQGGRTQYF.

The CDR3 region has the DNA TGTGCCAGTAGTATCGGACTAGCGGGAGGAAGTTTGGGCCAGTTCTTC. Amino acids: CASSIGLAGGSLGQFF. The chain has TRBV19 and TRBJ2-1; 14 positions agree with TRBD2. Germline CDR1 reads LNHDA; CDR2 reads SQIVND (reference sequence). V shed 3 bases and J 13 bases; nucleotides not matched to a gene: 11. The CDR3 sequence is 16 residues long.

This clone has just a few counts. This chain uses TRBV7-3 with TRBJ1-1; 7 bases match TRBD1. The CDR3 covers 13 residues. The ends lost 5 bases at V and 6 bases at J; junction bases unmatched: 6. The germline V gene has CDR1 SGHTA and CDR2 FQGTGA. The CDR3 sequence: CASSQRQGSEAFF. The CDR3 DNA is TGTGCCAGCAGCCAGAGACAGGGATCTGAAGCTTTCTTT. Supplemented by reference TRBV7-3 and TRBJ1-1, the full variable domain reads GAGVSQTPSNKVTEKGKYVELRCDPISGHTALYWYRQSLGQGPEFLIYFQGTGAADDSGLPNDRFFAVRPEGSVSTLKIQRTERGDSAVYLCASSQRQGSEAFFGQGTRLTVV.

CDR3 sequence (DNA): TGTGCCAGCAGTTCACCCCTAGTCACAGGGGTCACCGGGGAGCTGTTTTTT. It encodes CASSSPLVTGVTGELFF. This rearrangement joins TRBV28 to TRBJ2-2; TRBD1 matches 7 bases. The V gene's germline CDR1 is MDHEN and CDR2 SYDVKM. V was clipped by 4 bases and J by 4 bases; unmatched bases: 12. The CDR3 loop spans 17 amino acids.